A single sample is the source of the 7 T cell receptor beta chains below, sequenced in a study of T-cell memory formation after mild COVID-19. TCRdb fed the 5' RACE reads into MiXCR, producing one record per CDR3 protein. The data contain approximately 180,000 distinct CDR3 sequences, 16% of them singletons. The sequenced sample was PBMCs or a T cell subset sorted from them (not recorded which). All receptors come from an adult woman who had mild COVID-19 (a few samples of this study predate the infection). Cell type and time point are not known.

This clonotype was picked up a small number of times. The CDR3 DNA reads as TGTGCCAGCAGCTTGGCCGGGACAGGGGGAGATACGCAGTATTTT. Translating it yields CASSLAGTGGDTQYF. The chain joins TRBV5-5 to TRBJ2-3, with 11 bases identical to TRBD1. This CDR3 contains 15 residues. V was clipped by 0 bases and J by 5 bases; unmatched bases: 2. Germline V gene sequence: CDR1 SGHKS, CDR2 YYEKEE (reference sequence).

The gene calls are TRBV24-1 and TRBJ2-5, with TRBD1 as a possible D gene (6 bases). This CDR3 is 13 amino acids long. Between the trimmed V and J ends, which lost 6 bases and 3 bases, there was a span of 10 bases. CDR1 is KGHDR and CDR2 is SFDVKD in the germline V gene. The CDR3 loop reads CATSRGREETQYF. CDR3 in DNA: TGTGCCACCAGTAGGGGGAGAGAAGAGACCCAGTACTTC.

This sequence joins TRBV5-1 and TRBJ1-2; D is possibly TRBD1 (5 bases). The CDR3 consists of 13 residues. V was trimmed by 4 bases and J by 1 base, leaving 8 bases between them. Per germline, CDR1 SGHRS and CDR2 YFSETQ. CDR3 nucleotides: TGCGCCAGCAGCCCGACAGTTAACTATGGCTACACCTTC. It encodes CASSPTVNYGYTF.

The genes are TRBV20-1 and TRBJ2-7; D not certain. Trimming pared 1 base from V and 6 bases from J, leaving 13 bases between. The length of the CDR3 is 13 residues. CDR1 is DFQATT and CDR2 is SNEGSKA in the germline V gene (reference sequence). DNA of the CDR3: TGCAGTGCTAGAGTGGGATACCCTCGCGAGCAGTACTTC. Translated, it gives CSARVGYPREQYF.

This clonotype came up a few times. V gene TRBV12-3 or TRBV12-4 combines with J gene TRBJ2-7; the D call may be TRBD1 or TRBD2 (5 bases each). Trimming took off 3 bases at V and 2 bases at J, with 17 bases between the two ends. The CDR3 length is 16 residues. CDR3 sequence (DNA): TGTGCCAGCAGTTTCCACCGGGACGGACCTACCTACGAGCAGTACTTC. It yields the protein CASSFHRDGPTYEQYF.

The table lists this clonotype with many counts. This CDR3 reads CASSPPRSTDTQYF. In DNA, the CDR3 is TGCGCCAGCAGCCCACCGAGGAGCACAGATACGCAGTATTTT. The rearrangement uses TRBV5-1 and TRBJ2-3, with unresolved D. The CDR3 is 14 amino acids. Germline lookup yields CDR1 SGHRS and CDR2 YFSETQ. Trimming cost V 4 bases and J 0 bases, with 9 bases left between them.

This sequence joins TRBV4-2 and TRBJ2-1; 8 bases are shared with TRBD2. Germline V CDR1 and CDR2: LGHNA, YNFKEQ. This CDR3 is built from 15 residues. V shed 5 bases and J 7 bases; nucleotides not matched to a gene: 10. The CDR3 DNA follows: TGTGCCAGCAGCTACCTGGGCGGGGGGCCAAATGAGCAGTTCTTC. Its translation is CASSYLGGGPNEQFF.